Below, 17 T cell receptor beta chains from the same sample are listed, as sequenced in a study of neurological immune-mediated disorders. The time point was: longitudinal time-point 2. In TCRdb, the 5' RACE reads were re-called with MiXCR into one record per CDR3 protein. The table has fewer than 40,000 distinct CDR3 sequences, 10% to 15% seen once. The sample comprised PBMCs. The receptors here all came from a woman aged 40 to 50 in good health.

At least ten counts were recorded for this clonotype. The DNA of the CDR3 is TGTGCCAGCAGTCCTCGTCGTAGCGGGACCCTACGGAACTATGGCTACACCTTC. Its translation is CASSPRRSGTLRNYGYTF. This sequence joins TRBV6-5 and TRBJ1-2; D is perhaps TRBD1 (5 bases). The V end was cut by 5 bases, the J end by 2 bases, with 24 bases between. Per the germline V gene, CDR1 is MNHEY and CDR2 is SVGAGI. The CDR3 loop spans 18 amino acids.

Points on this clonotype: With a much larger clone just one base away, this may be a read error. No conserved phenylalanine or tryptophan is present at the end of the CDR3, so a read error is the likely explanation. It is unclear where the CDR3 begins or ends on the DNA, so no DNA is shown, and the CDR3 is as TCRdb lists it. The chain couples TRBV12-3 or TRBV12-4 to TRBJ2-5; no DNA check was done on the table's D call, TRBD1. The CDR3 sequence runs 12 residues, both termini included. Here the CDR3 reads CASSSRRGSEYI.

This clonotype was observed many times. The gene calls are TRBV20-1 and TRBJ2-1; a weak D match, TRBD2 (5 bases). Germline CDR1 reads DFQATT; CDR2 reads SNEGSKA (reference sequence). Trimming removed 4 bases from V and 0 bases from J, with 13 bases in between. The CDR3 contains 15 residues. The CDR3 nucleotides read TGCAGTGCTACGGTTGAGGGCCCCTCCTACAATGAGCAGTTCTTC. Amino acids: CSATVEGPSYNEQFF.

Ten or more counts support this clonotype. This chain uses TRBV4-2 with TRBJ2-2; either TRBD1 or TRBD2 may supply D (7 bases each). Germline loops: CDR1 LGHNA, CDR2 YNFKEQ. V dropped 1 base and J dropped 0 bases, with 15 bases sitting between them. This CDR3 contains 18 residues. The CDR3 DNA is TGTGCCAGCAGCCAAGGGCAGGGGGGGGGGACGAACACCGGGGAGCTGTTTTTT. It translates to CASSQGQGGGTNTGELFF.

By proportion, this clonotype is medium-sized. The rearrangement uses TRBV14 and TRBJ2-5; 7 bases align to TRBD2. CDR3 length: 14 residues. Germline CDR1 and CDR2: SGHDN and FVKESK. Trimming cost V 3 bases and J 5 bases; bases outside gene matches: 6. This CDR3 is CASSHRGSRETQYF. The CDR3 nucleotides read TGTGCCAGCAGCCATCGCGGGAGCCGGGAGACCCAGTACTTC.

This chain connects TRBV7-6 to TRBJ2-7; 8 bases line up with TRBD2. With V trimmed by 4 bases and J by 3 bases, 2 bases remained unmatched. Germline CDR1 and CDR2: SGHVS and FNYEAQ. The CDR3 has 13 amino acids. The DNA for the CDR3 is TGTGCCAGCAGCTCCGCGGGGGGCTACGAGCAGTACTTC. This encodes CASSSAGGYEQYF.

This clonotype came up many times. This chain uses TRBV12-3 or TRBV12-4 with TRBJ1-1, with 7 bases aligning to TRBD1. The CDR3 loop spans 14 amino acids. The V and J ends lost 1 base and 5 bases, in that order; junction bases with no gene match: 4. The CDR3 is CASSLEGARTEAFF. CDR3 sequence (DNA): TGTGCCAGCAGTTTAGAGGGGGCAAGGACTGAAGCTTTCTTT.

At least ten counts were recorded for this clonotype. The V and J genes are TRBV7-2 and TRBJ1-1; a weak D match, TRBD1 (6 bases). V lost 7 bases, J lost 10 bases, and 22 bases lay in between. Germline V CDR1 and CDR2: SGHTA, FQGNSA. The CDR3 is 14 amino acids. The CDR3, as DNA: TGTGCCAGCACCAGCGGGACACACCGACTTGGAGCTTTCTTT. It is translated as CASTSGTHRLGAFF.

This clonotype has ten or more counts. J is TRBJ1-1 and V is TRBV4-1; no clear D gene. The CDR3 consists of 13 residues. The germline gives CDR1 MGHRA, CDR2 YSYEKL. V was pared by 6 bases and J by 1 base, with 9 bases between. The CDR3 sequence: CASSKRENTEAFF. CDR3 nucleotides: TGCGCCAGCAGTAAAAGGGAGAACACTGAAGCTTTCTTT.

DNA of the CDR3: TGCAGCGTTGGGAGGGGCCGGGCAGATACGCAGTATTTT. Translating gives CSVGRGRADTQYF. The J gene is TRBJ2-3, the V gene TRBV29-1; a weak D match, TRBD2 (6 bases). V lost 4 bases and J 4 bases, leaving 12 bases between the germline ends. The CDR3 covers 13 residues. Germline V gene lookup returns CDR1 SQVTM and CDR2 ANQGSEA.

Comment on this clonotype: At one boundary the junction diverges from the germline segment, which might be a read error. CDR3 DNA sequence: TGCAGTGGGTCAGGGGGGAATCAGCACCAGCATTTT. Its protein is CSGSGGNQHQHF. This chain uses TRBV20-1 with TRBJ1-5, with TRBD1 matching over 7 bases. CDR3 size: 12 residues. Per germline, CDR1 DFQATT and CDR2 SNEGSKA (reference sequence).

This clonotype was picked up many times. The chain joins TRBV5-8 to TRBJ2-5; TRBD1 aligns across 11 bases. The CDR3 has 14 amino acids. The junction had 3 bases not matched to a gene; V was cut back by 3 bases and J by 5 bases. CDR1 is SGHTS, CDR2 YDEGEE, per germline. CDR3 protein: CASSWTGGEETQYF. The CDR3 DNA is TGTGCCAGCAGCTGGACAGGGGGCGAGGAGACCCAGTACTTC.

This rearrangement joins TRBV19 to TRBJ2-4; D gene ambiguous. This CDR3 has 15 amino acids. V dropped 0 bases and J dropped 5 bases, with 11 bases sitting between them. Per the germline V gene, CDR1 is LNHDA and CDR2 is SQIVND (reference sequence). CDR3 region: CASSIDPLPQNIQYF. DNA for the CDR3: TGTGCCAGTAGTATAGATCCTCTCCCTCAAAACATTCAGTACTTC.

This clonotype was detected many times. The rearrangement joins TRBV5-1 to TRBJ1-1; maybe TRBD1 (6 bases). The CDR3 covers 14 residues. Per the germline V gene, CDR1 is SGHRS and CDR2 is YFSETQ. Trimming cost V 4 bases and J 3 bases, with 13 bases left between them. The CDR3 DNA reads TGCGCCAGCAGCGCTTTTCACAGGGACACTGAAGCTTTCTTT. Translation gives CASSAFHRDTEAFF.

This clonotype was counted at least ten times. The rearrangement links TRBV5-1 to TRBJ1-1; D might be TRBD1 (6 bases). The CDR3 is 16 residues long. The germline V and J ends were trimmed by 0 bases and 7 bases, with 19 bases remaining between them. Germline CDR1 reads SGHRS; CDR2 reads YFSETQ. The CDR3 reads CASSLGFNREGGEAFF. The CDR3 nucleotides read TGCGCCAGCAGCTTGGGATTCAACAGGGAGGGGGGTGAAGCTTTCTTT.

In the case of this clonotype: This may be a read error: a much more frequent sequence differs by one nucleotide. The V and J genes are TRBV20-1 and TRBJ2-5; D gene unclear. This CDR3 is 10 amino acids long. Germline CDR1 reads DFQATT; CDR2 reads SNEGSKA (reference sequence). V was pared by 0 bases and J by 4 bases, with 0 bases between. CDR3 residues: CSAREETQYF. In nucleotides, the CDR3 is TGCAGTGCTAGAGAAGAGACCCAGTACTTC.

This clonotype was seen repeatedly, ten times or more. The chain links TRBV3-1 to TRBJ2-7; D call uncertain. The V gene's germline CDR1 is LGHDT and CDR2 YNNKEL (reference sequence). Trimming pared 3 bases from V and 3 bases from J, leaving 3 bases between. The CDR3 is 11 amino acids. The DNA for the CDR3 is TGTGCCAGCAGCCAGTACTACGAGCAGTACTTC. Protein sequence: CASSQYYEQYF.